This passage covers 19 T cell receptor beta chains from one sample sequenced in a study of T cell responses to AZD1222 COVID-19 vaccine. Using immunoSEQ multiplex PCR, the repertoire was profiled, and TCRdb retains in-frame clones only, with some absent. The table shows approximately 100,000 clones, with about 86% occurring only once. Sequences were derived from peripheral blood, sampled on day 0 of AZD1222 vaccination. Receptor source: an adult in good health.

This chain uses TRBV30 with TRBJ2-3; 8 nucleotides align to TRBD1. With V trimmed by 5 bases and J by 0 bases, 1 base remained unmatched. The length of the CDR3 is 13 residues. CDR1 GTSNPN and CDR2 SVGIG come from the germline V gene (reference sequence). CDR3 residues: CAWGTGSTDTQYF. The CDR3 bases are TGTGCCTGGGGGACAGGTAGCACAGATACGCAGTATTTT.

This chain connects TRBV11-2 to TRBJ1-1; 7 bases match TRBD1. Trimming removed 8 bases from V and 5 bases from J; junction bases left unmatched: 8. This CDR3 has 13 amino acids. The germline CDR1 and CDR2 sequences are SGHAT and FQNNGV. The CDR3, as DNA: TGTGCCAGCGGTGTCAGGGGGGGGACTGAAGCTTTCTTT. Translation gives CASGVRGGTEAFF.

The chain joins TRBV2 to TRBJ2-5; D possibly corresponds to TRBD2 (6 bases). The germline CDR1 and CDR2 sequences are SNHLY and FYNNEI. This CDR3 is 11 amino acids long. CDR3 bases: TGTGCGTGGCGGGAAGGAGGGACCCAGTACTTC. Translating gives CAWREGGTQYF.

The chain carries TRBV19 and TRBJ2-6; the D is unclear. This CDR3 comprises 16 residues. Germline V gene data show CDR1 as LNHDA and CDR2 as SQIVND (reference sequence). V shed 0 bases and J shed 4 bases, with 10 bases lying between them. This CDR3 is CASSIDTVPGANVLTF. CDR3 nucleotides: TGTGCCAGTAGTATAGACACAGTTCCAGGGGCCAACGTCCTGACTTTC. Full variable domain (remainder filled in from reference TRBV19 and TRBJ2-6): DGGITQSPKYLFRKEGQNVTLSCEQNLNHDAMYWYRQDPGQGLRLIYYSQIVNDFQKGDIAEGYSVSREKKESFPLTVTSAQKNPTAFYLCASSIDTVPGANVLTFGAGSRLTVL.

This clone was recorded once. V is TRBV6-5 and J is TRBJ2-5, with 11 bases fitting TRBD1. With V trimmed by 4 bases and J by 4 bases, 8 bases remained unmatched. The CDR3 is made up of 16 amino acids. CDR1 is MNHEY, CDR2 SVGAGI, per germline. CDR3 in DNA: TGTGCCAGCAGTTCCGGACAGGGGGCGTTTTCAGAGACCCAGTACTTC. Amino acids: CASSSGQGAFSETQYF.

This chain links TRBV5-4 with TRBJ2-1; TRBD2 aligns across 9 bases. Germline CDR1 is SGHNT and CDR2 is YYREEE (reference sequence). The CDR3 extends over 14 amino acids. The ends lost 0 bases at V and 9 bases at J; junction bases unmatched: 4. The CDR3 sequence is CASSLASGELEQFF. CDR3 nucleotides: TGTGCCAGCAGCTTGGCTAGCGGGGAGCTTGAGCAGTTCTTC.

V and J are TRBV9 and TRBJ1-4; possibly TRBD1 for D (5 bases). Germline loops: CDR1 SGDLS, CDR2 YYNGEE. The V end lost 3 bases, the J end lost 14 bases, and 23 bases lay between the germline ends. This CDR3 contains 15 residues. DNA for the CDR3: TGTGCCAGCAGCGCCGACAGTAACTATAATGAAAGGCTGTTTTTT. It encodes CASSADSNYNERLFF.

The chain joins TRBV30 to TRBJ2-3; D possibly corresponds to TRBD1 (6 bases). The CDR3 runs to 14 residues. V was cut by 2 bases and J by 6 bases, with 15 bases left in between. Germline loops: CDR1 GTSNPN, CDR2 SVGIG (reference sequence). The CDR3 sequence: CAWSQGLGDDTQYF. CDR3 bases: TGTGCCTGGAGTCAGGGGTTAGGGGACGATACGCAGTATTTT.

V and J are TRBV6-1 and TRBJ1-2; 9 bases are a match to TRBD1. The ends lost 6 bases at V and 5 bases at J; junction bases unmatched: 4. CDR1 MNHNS and CDR2 SASEGT come from the germline V gene. This CDR3 contains 13 residues. CDR3: CASSPDRGYGYTF. CDR3 bases: TGTGCCAGCAGCCCGGACAGGGGATATGGCTACACCTTC.

CDR3 residues: CATSQGGNTGELFF. The CDR3 nucleotides are TGTGCCACCAGTCAAGGAGGGAACACCGGGGAGCTGTTTTTT. The V gene is TRBV15, the J gene TRBJ2-2, with D possibly matching TRBD2 (5 bases). The CDR3 extends over 14 amino acids. Per germline, CDR1 LNHNV and CDR2 YYDKDF (reference sequence). V was shortened by 6 bases and J by 1 base, with 9 bases between the two germline ends.

In its sample, this clone was seen a few times. The J gene is TRBJ2-1, the V gene TRBV2; a possible D gene is TRBD1 (6 bases). This CDR3 contains 15 residues. V dropped 3 bases and J dropped 2 bases, with 11 bases sitting between them. The germline V gene encodes CDR1 SNHLY and CDR2 FYNNEI. The CDR3 is CASSDWGQAYNEQFF. In DNA form, the CDR3 reads TGTGCCAGCAGTGATTGGGGACAAGCCTACAATGAGCAGTTCTTC.

V and J are TRBV6-2 or TRBV6-3 and TRBJ1-1, with D perhaps TRBD1 (5 bases). Germline CDR1 and CDR2: MNHEY and SVGEGT. V lost 2 bases to trimming and J lost 1 base, with 14 bases between them. The CDR3 has 16 residues. In DNA, the CDR3 is TGTGCCAGCAGTTACCAACCTGTTAGGGGGAACACTGAAGCTTTCTTT. Encoded protein: CASSYQPVRGNTEAFF.

The chain links TRBV2 to TRBJ2-7; tentatively, D is TRBD1 (5 bases). Trimming removed 1 base from V and 6 bases from J, with 13 bases in between. Germline V gene lookup returns CDR1 SNHLY and CDR2 FYNNEI. The CDR3 runs 14 residues. The CDR3 spells CASSEGGQGSEQYF. The DNA of the CDR3 is TGTGCCAGCAGTGAAGGGGGCCAGGGAAGCGAGCAGTACTTC.

The chain couples TRBV30 to TRBJ1-5; D is perhaps TRBD1 (5 bases). The germline V gene has CDR1 GTSNPN and CDR2 SVGIG (reference sequence). This CDR3 comprises 14 residues. The V and J ends lost 1 base and 4 bases respectively, with 11 bases between them. The CDR3 bases are TGTGCCTGGAGTGACGGGACCGTAAATCAGCCCCAGCATTTT. Translated, it gives CAWSDGTVNQPQHF.

In this sample, this clone turned up a few times. This chain uses TRBV18 with TRBJ1-2; no clear D. The CDR3 has 12 amino acids. In germline, CDR1 is KGHSH, CDR2 LQKENI. V was cut by 3 bases and J by 8 bases, with 10 bases left in between. CDR3 region: CASSPGTEGYTF. In DNA, the CDR3 is TGTGCCAGCTCACCGGGCACGGAAGGCTACACCTTC.

The CDR3 loop is CASSQDAGSGSPYEQYF. CDR3 DNA sequence: TGTGCCAGCAGCCAAGACGCCGGGAGCGGGAGTCCCTACGAGCAGTACTTC. This chain connects TRBV3-1 (or the pseudogene TRBV3-2) to TRBJ2-7; 8 positions agree with TRBD2. This CDR3 contains 17 residues. The germline V gene has CDR1 LGHDT and CDR2 YNNKEL (reference sequence). With 0 bases clipped from V and 2 bases from J, the junction kept 9 bases outside the gene matches.

The chain employs TRBV9 and TRBJ2-5; 11 nucleotides line up with TRBD2. This CDR3 is 16 amino acids long. The junction had 3 bases not matched to a gene; V was cut back by 0 bases and J by 2 bases. Germline V gives CDR1 SGDLS, CDR2 YYNGEE. The CDR3 spells CASSVAGTSGQETQYF. DNA of the CDR3: TGTGCCAGCAGCGTAGCCGGGACTAGCGGACAAGAGACCCAGTACTTC.

The J gene is TRBJ1-5, the V gene TRBV2, with 8 positions matching TRBD1. V was clipped by 6 bases and J by 3 bases; unmatched bases: 7. This CDR3 is built from 15 residues. The germline CDR1 and CDR2 sequences are SNHLY and FYNNEI. CDR3 sequence: CASSSGTGPNQPQHF. The CDR3 DNA is TGTGCCAGCAGCTCCGGGACAGGCCCCAATCAGCCCCAGCATTTT.

This clone came up once. The chain uses TRBV5-1 and TRBJ2-1; TRBD1 aligns across 7 bases. This CDR3 spans 15 amino acids. V shed 0 bases and J 9 bases; nucleotides not matched to a gene: 9. Per germline, CDR1 SGHRS and CDR2 YFSETQ. This chain's CDR3 is CASSLDELGGSEQFF. The CDR3 DNA sequence: TGCGCCAGCAGCTTGGACGAGTTAGGGGGCAGTGAGCAGTTCTTC.